This paragraph reports one TCR beta chain. The antigen is undetermined. Profiled with immunoSEQ multiplex PCR; TCRdb holds only in-frame clones, not every one. Seen here are about 48,000 clones, 80% to 90% observed once, and the top ten hold roughly 9.6%. Exclusion applied to patients with autoimmune disease history or systemic immunosuppression. This sample was taken from a study of OX40 agonist ivuxolimab in advanced cancers. Looking at the study overall: Patients received ivuxolimab, an agonistic anti-OX40 (CD134) antibody. Dose-escalation cases comprised hepatocellular carcinoma, melanoma, renal cell or head and neck cancer. Overall study results and limits: The investigators did not determine what antigen specificity the expanded peripheral T cells had.

Per the germline V gene, CDR1 is SGHRS and CDR2 is YFSETQ. There are 14 residues in the CDR3. V was cut by 0 bases and J by 3 bases, with 9 bases left in between. The chain joins TRBV5-1 to TRBJ2-5; D perhaps matches TRBD1 (5 bases). This TCR was sampled from an adult with an advanced solid tumor such as melanoma, head and neck, liver or kidney cancer. The sequences come from CD4+ or CD8+ T cells sorted from blood, collected in a trial of the OX40 agonist ivuxolimab. CDR3 protein: CASSLAWTKETQYF. CDR3 DNA sequence: TGCGCCAGCAGCTTGGCGTGGACAAAAGAGACCCAGTACTTC.